The 25 T cell receptor beta chains below were found in one sample sequenced in a study of regulatory T cells in long-lasting Graves disease. The time point denotes: newly diagnosed GD, antithyroid drugs for less than 3 months. Scientists built the TCR library using RNA that was extracted from PBMCs. Building of the TCR beta libraries involved iRepertoire HTBI primers and Arm-PCR of CDR3 regions. TCRdb re-called the multiplex PCR reads through MiXCR, storing one row per CDR3 protein. Altogether more than 400,000 distinct CDR3 sequences are present, 15% to 20% being singletons, with the ten largest covering more than 10%. These data are also associated with another study on T cells in Graves' hyperthyroidism and ophthalmopathy.

Sequencing used peripheral blood mononuclear cells (PBMCs), obtained at new diagnosis, from a patient treated with antithyroid drugs. The receptors were sampled from a man aged 35 to 55 with Graves disease.

With respect to this clonotype: A much larger clone differs by one base, so this may be a read error. A read error is likely, as this CDR3 ends without the conserved phenylalanine or tryptophan. The chain joins TRBV28 to TRBJ2-5; the match to TRBD2 covers 8 bases. Germline V gene data show CDR1 as MDHEN and CDR2 as SYDVKM. The trim removed 7 bases at V and 4 bases at J, leaving 8 bases unmatched. This CDR3 spans 14 amino acids. CDR3 residues: CASTTGTRVETQYY. Written as DNA, the CDR3 is TGTGCCAGCACCACCGGGACTAGAGTAGAGACCCAGTACTAC.

The table lists this clonotype with a few counts. This chain uses TRBV4-2 with TRBJ2-1; D not certain. The CDR3 spans 12 residues. Germline V CDR1 and CDR2: LGHNA, YNFKEQ. V was pared by 0 bases and J by 10 bases, with 7 bases between. The chain's CDR3 is CASSQDAREQFF. Written as DNA, the CDR3 is TGTGCCAGCAGCCAAGATGCAAGGGAGCAGTTCTTC.

This clonotype was counted a few times. The chain joins TRBV5-1 to TRBJ2-1, with a weak D call TRBD2 (5 bases). The length of the CDR3 is 15 residues. The V end lost 4 bases, the J end lost 6 bases, and 17 bases lay between the germline ends. CDR1 is SGHRS and CDR2 is YFSETQ in the germline V gene. The CDR3 sequence: CASSPRRGAVNEQFF. The CDR3 bases are TGCGCCAGCAGCCCGCGCCGGGGTGCTGTCAATGAGCAGTTCTTC.

The table lists this clonotype with many counts. The chain uses TRBV28 and TRBJ2-1; 8 bases are shared with TRBD1. Germline V lookup: CDR1 MDHEN, CDR2 SYDVKM. The CDR3 spans 12 residues. J was trimmed by 11 bases and V by 3 bases; bases with no gene match: 3. CDR3 loop: CASSFGTGQQFF. The DNA for the CDR3 is TGTGCCAGCAGTTTCGGGACAGGACAGCAGTTCTTC.

This clonotype was recorded many times. The V gene is TRBV2, the J gene TRBJ1-1; D possibly corresponds to TRBD1 (6 bases). V was shortened by 7 bases and J by 1 base, with 10 bases between the two germline ends. Germline CDR1 and CDR2: SNHLY and FYNNEI. The CDR3 loop spans 13 amino acids. This CDR3 reads CASTRQANTEAFF. The CDR3 nucleotides are TGTGCCAGCACCCGACAGGCGAACACTGAAGCTTTCTTT.

This clonotype was counted ten times or more. The CDR3 sequence is CASSLDSGRDEQFF. In DNA form, the CDR3 reads TGCGCCAGCAGCTTGGATTCGGGGAGGGATGAGCAGTTCTTC. The chain uses TRBV5-1 and TRBJ2-1; 7 nucleotides agree with TRBD2. The CDR3 runs to 14 residues. The J segment lost 8 bases and the V segment lost 0 bases, leaving 5 bases of the junction unmatched. The germline V gene has CDR1 SGHRS and CDR2 YFSETQ.

The sample holds many counts of this clonotype. The V gene is TRBV28, the J gene TRBJ2-1; unclear D gene. The germline V gene encodes CDR1 MDHEN and CDR2 SYDVKM. Trimming cost V 0 bases and J 5 bases, with 5 bases left between them. The CDR3 has 13 amino acids. The CDR3 DNA reads TGTGCCAGCAGTTTATGGGATAACAATGAGCAGTTCTTC. This translates into CASSLWDNNEQFF.

Of note for this clonotype: A much bigger clone sits one base away, suggesting this may be a read error. The chain recombines TRBV7-4 with TRBJ2-2; D is perhaps TRBD2 (5 bases). CDR1 and CDR2 (germline): SGHVT, SQSDAQ. This CDR3 has 15 amino acids. The CDR3 DNA reads TGTGCCAGCAGACTGAGGGCCACGAACGCCGGGGAGCTGTTTTTT. Its protein is CASRLRATNAGELFF.

The chain carries TRBV6-5 and TRBJ1-1; no firm D call. The germline CDR1 and CDR2 sequences are MNHEY and SVGAGI. This CDR3 spans 14 amino acids. The germline V and J ends were trimmed by 6 bases and 4 bases, with 15 bases remaining between them. For the CDR3, the DNA is TGTGCCAGCAGCTACCGACAAGGTGCCACTGAAGCTTTCTTT. This gives the protein CASSYRQGATEAFF.

This clonotype was picked up many times. This chain's CDR3 is CASSLAEGLGLAGGFSYNEQFF. CDR3 in DNA: TGCGCCAGCAGCTTGGCCGAAGGGTTGGGACTAGCGGGAGGGTTCTCCTACAATGAGCAGTTCTTC. The chain joins TRBV5-1 to TRBJ2-1, with 16 bases that match TRBD2. Trimming removed 0 bases from V and 0 bases from J; junction bases left unmatched: 12. Germline loops: CDR1 SGHRS, CDR2 YFSETQ. The CDR3 is made up of 22 amino acids. Drawing the rest from reference TRBV5-1 and TRBJ2-1, the complete variable domain is KAGVTQTPRYLIKTRGQQVTLSCSPISGHRSVSWYQQTPGQGLQFLFEYFSETQRNKGNFPGRFSGRQFSNSRSEMNVSTLELGDSALYLCASSLAEGLGLAGGFSYNEQFFGPGTRLTVL.

The V gene is TRBV5-1, the J gene TRBJ2-5; a possible D gene is TRBD2 (5 bases). V lost 3 bases and J 5 bases, leaving 14 bases between the germline ends. Germline CDR1 reads SGHRS; CDR2 reads YFSETQ. This CDR3 comprises 14 residues. The CDR3 loop is CASSYWTRGETQYF. As DNA, the CDR3 is TGCGCCAGCAGCTACTGGACCCGAGGGGAGACCCAGTACTTC.

This clonotype has at least ten counts. The chain couples TRBV20-1 to TRBJ2-7; TRBD2 matches 10 bases. From germline, CDR1 is DFQATT and CDR2 SNEGSKA (reference sequence). The J segment lost 7 bases and the V segment lost 3 bases, leaving 6 bases of the junction unmatched. The CDR3 consists of 13 residues. The CDR3 sequence is CSASPSGSREQYF. The CDR3 region has the DNA TGCAGTGCTAGTCCTAGCGGGAGTCGGGAGCAGTACTTC.

This clonotype was counted a few times. This sequence joins TRBV29-1 and TRBJ1-2; 9 nucleotides agree with TRBD1. Trimming at V came to 6 bases and at J to 2 bases, leaving 4 bases not matched to a gene. The CDR3 consists of 13 residues. Germline V gives CDR1 SQVTM, CDR2 ANQGSEA. The CDR3 loop is CSVGQGPNYGYTF. The CDR3, as DNA: TGCAGCGTGGGACAGGGACCAAACTATGGCTACACCTTC.

This rearrangement joins TRBV10-2 to TRBJ1-3; D remains ambiguous. Trimming cost V 4 bases and J 0 bases, with 10 bases left between them. The CDR3 is made up of 15 amino acids. Germline assignment: CDR1 WSHSY and CDR2 SAAADI. Here the CDR3 reads CASSVPRSSGNTIYF. CDR3 DNA: TGCGCCAGCAGTGTGCCGCGGAGCTCTGGAAACACCATATATTTT.

The J gene is TRBJ2-1, the V gene TRBV24-1; a weak D match, TRBD2 (6 bases). The length of the CDR3 is 16 residues. V lost 5 bases, J lost 2 bases, and 15 bases lay in between. The germline gives CDR1 KGHDR, CDR2 SFDVKD. Written as DNA, the CDR3 is TGTGCCACCAGTGGTCTAGCAGGAGGGCCCTACAATGAGCAGTTCTTC. This codes for CATSGLAGGPYNEQFF.

In this sample, this clonotype turned up many times. The chain uses TRBV5-1 and TRBJ2-1; possibly TRBD2 for D (5 bases). Germline CDR1 is SGHRS and CDR2 is YFSETQ. Trimming took off 7 bases at V and 8 bases at J, with 22 bases between the two ends. The CDR3 covers 15 residues. The CDR3 nucleotides are TGCGCCAGCCAAATTCGGCCGGGGTGGGATTATGAGCAGTTCTTC. Amino acids: CASQIRPGWDYEQFF. The entire variable domain, with the rest obtained from reference TRBV5-1 and TRBJ2-1, is as follows: KAGVTQTPRYLIKTRGQQVTLSCSPISGHRSVSWYQQTPGQGLQFLFEYFSETQRNKGNFPGRFSGRQFSNSRSEMNVSTLELGDSALYLCASQIRPGWDYEQFFGPGTRLTVL.

Ten or more counts support this clonotype. CDR3 DNA sequence: TGCGCCAGCAGCACCGACGCCTACTTTACGCAGTATTTT. This gives the protein CASSTDAYFTQYF. This rearrangement joins TRBV5-1 to TRBJ2-3, with D uncertain. CDR3 length: 13 residues. CDR1 SGHRS and CDR2 YFSETQ come from the germline V gene. V was cut by 4 bases and J by 8 bases, with 14 bases left in between.

The rearrangement joins TRBV7-9 to TRBJ2-1, with TRBD2 matching 16 bases. Germline CDR1 SEHNR, CDR2 FQNEAQ (reference sequence). The CDR3 runs to 17 residues. V trimming: 7 bases; J trimming: 7 bases; junction bases outside the gene matches: 10. CDR3 region: CASTTGTSGRVRNEQFF. CDR3 sequence (DNA): TGTGCCAGCACTACGGGGACTAGCGGGAGGGTTCGGAATGAGCAGTTCTTC.

The chain joins TRBV4-1 to TRBJ2-1; TRBD2 aligns across 8 bases. The CDR3 has 16 amino acids. Germline CDR1 reads MGHRA; CDR2 reads YSYEKL. V lost 0 bases, J lost 3 bases, and 4 bases stayed unmatched. The DNA for the CDR3 is TGCGCCAGCAGCCAAGAAGGAAGCGGGAGCTACAATGAGCAGTTCTTC. Translating gives CASSQEGSGSYNEQFF.

The V gene is TRBV6-2 or TRBV6-3, the J gene TRBJ2-7; no firm D call. V gave up 9 bases and J gave up 2 bases, with 17 bases separating them. Germline V lookup: CDR1 MNHEY, CDR2 SVGEGT. CDR3 length: 14 amino acids. Here the CDR3 reads CASREAVRTYEQYF. In DNA form, the CDR3 reads TGTGCCAGTCGCGAGGCGGTACGCACCTACGAGCAGTACTTC.

On this clonotype itself: Without the conserved terminal phenylalanine or tryptophan, this CDR3 likely stems from a read error. It is unclear where the CDR3 begins or ends on the DNA, so no DNA is shown, and the CDR3 is as TCRdb lists it. This chain links TRBV18 with TRBJ1-1. Germline assignment: CDR1 KGHSH and CDR2 LQKENI. The CDR3 length is 13 residues, termini included. This CDR3 reads CASSGDRRTEAFS.

V usage is TRBV12-3 or TRBV12-4 and J usage is TRBJ2-2; TRBD1 might be the D (6 bases). The CDR3 contains 12 residues. Trimming pared 8 bases from V and 8 bases from J, leaving 12 bases between. This CDR3 reads CASLGHSGELFF. CDR3 coding DNA: TGTGCCAGCCTGGGACACTCGGGGGAGCTGTTTTTT.

This clonotype was observed a few times. The chain joins TRBV10-3 to TRBJ2-3; 14 nucleotides agree with TRBD2. The V segment lost 0 bases and the J segment 6 bases; nucleotides outside the gene matches: 8. The CDR3 is 18 residues long. Germline CDR1 reads ENHRY; CDR2 reads SYGVKD. CDR3 residues: CAISESTTSGRATDTQYF. CDR3 sequence (DNA): TGTGCCATCAGTGAGTCGACGACTAGCGGGAGGGCCACCGATACGCAGTATTTT.

This chain joins TRBV5-1 and TRBJ2-2; possible D gene TRBD1, 6 bases. This CDR3 contains 15 residues. V was clipped by 4 bases and J by 6 bases, with 16 bases between them. Germline-derived CDR1 and CDR2 are SGHRS and YFSETQ. The CDR3 protein is CASSIRQAGAGELFF. CDR3 nucleotides: TGCGCCAGCAGCATTAGACAGGCCGGGGCCGGGGAGCTGTTTTTT.

This sequence joins TRBV4-2 and TRBJ2-1; the D is unclear. CDR3 length: 15 residues. The germline V and J ends were trimmed by 3 bases and 0 bases, with 9 bases remaining between them. CDR1 is LGHNA and CDR2 is YNFKEQ in the germline V gene. In DNA, the CDR3 is TGTGCCAGCAGCCATAGTAGAGGCTCCTACAATGAGCAGTTCTTC. Translating it yields CASSHSRGSYNEQFF.